This TCR beta chain was captured by sequencing in a study of Graves' ophthalmopathy and Graves' hyperthyroidism. Study conclusions and caveats: Ophthalmopathy and stable hyperthyroidism were discriminated by a 13-signature model, with about 90% sensitivity and about 84% specificity.

From RNA, the CDR3 regions of TCR beta chains were amplified and sequenced. Second-round multiplex PCR came after a first-round RT-PCR that employed HTBI primers. TCRdb redid the calling of the multiplex PCR reads with MiXCR, one entry per CDR3 protein. The sample lists about 590,000 distinct CDR3 sequences; roughly 40% were seen once. Establishment of the diagnosis relied upon clinical symptoms, serum thyroxine, TRAb, thyroid ultrasound and orbital computed tomography. V was pared by 8 bases and J by 2 bases, with 4 bases of the junction left unmatched. Germline V gene sequence: CDR1 SQVTM, CDR2 ANQGSEA. This CDR3 is built from 13 residues. Notes on this clonotype: Its antigen is undetermined.

The receptor's source is an adult man with Graves' hyperthyroidism. The sequenced sample was peripheral blood or thyroid tissue (not recorded which). The gene calls are TRBV29-1 and TRBJ2-5; 11 bases fit TRBD2. The DNA for the CDR3 is TGCAGCTACGGGACTAGCGGACAAGAGACCCAGTACTTC. It is translated as CSYGTSGQETQYF.